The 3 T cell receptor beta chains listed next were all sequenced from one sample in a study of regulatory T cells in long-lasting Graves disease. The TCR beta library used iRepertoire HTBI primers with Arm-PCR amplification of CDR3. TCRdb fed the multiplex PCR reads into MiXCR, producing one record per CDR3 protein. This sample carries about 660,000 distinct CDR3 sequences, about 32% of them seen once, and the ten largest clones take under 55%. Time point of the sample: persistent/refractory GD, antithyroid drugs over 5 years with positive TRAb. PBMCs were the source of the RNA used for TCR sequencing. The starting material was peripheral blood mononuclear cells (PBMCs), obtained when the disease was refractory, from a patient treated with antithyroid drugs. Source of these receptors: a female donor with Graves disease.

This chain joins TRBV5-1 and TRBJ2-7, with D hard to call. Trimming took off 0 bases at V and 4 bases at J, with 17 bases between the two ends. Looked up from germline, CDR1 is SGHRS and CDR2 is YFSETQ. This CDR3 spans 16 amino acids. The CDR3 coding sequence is TGCGCCAGCAGCTTGGGTGGGATCGCGGTGTCTTACGAGCAGTACTTC. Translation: CASSLGGIAVSYEQYF.

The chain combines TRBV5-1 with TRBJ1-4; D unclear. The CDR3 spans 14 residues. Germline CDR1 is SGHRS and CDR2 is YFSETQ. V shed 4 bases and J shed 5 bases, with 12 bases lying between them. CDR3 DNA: TGCGCCAGCAGCAACGGCGGAAAGAATGAAAAACTGTTTTTT. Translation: CASSNGGKNEKLFF.

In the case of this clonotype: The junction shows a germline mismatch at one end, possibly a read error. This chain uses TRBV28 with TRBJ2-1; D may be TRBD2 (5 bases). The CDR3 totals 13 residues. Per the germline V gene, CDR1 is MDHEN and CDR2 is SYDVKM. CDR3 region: CASSFGGYSEQFF. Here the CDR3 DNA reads TGTGCCAGCAGTTTCGGCGGGTACAGTGAGCAGTTCTTC.